The 26 T cell receptor beta chains below come from one sample, sequenced in a study of identical twins listed by TCRdb under 2016. Receptor amplification or capture employed 5' RACE. Sequencing was performed on an Illumina HiSeq 2000. TCRdb trimmed the raw reads at Q25, called clones with MiXCR and kept productive beta chains. A single entry per CDR3 protein holds the most common genes and DNA from its merged rows. The sample yields under 400,000 distinct CDR3 sequences; roughly 9% were counted once. The ten largest account for approximately 8.9% of the sample. Sequencing was performed on naive T cells sorted from blood. The label giving this sample's cell subset or site can be read as: cells isolated with a human naive T-cell isolation kit. These receptors came from a woman aged 45-60 years in good health.

In this sample, this clonotype turned up a few times. The rearrangement joins TRBV5-5 to TRBJ2-3; D unclear. The CDR3 sequence is 13 residues long. V was cut by 4 bases and J by 2 bases, with 8 bases left in between. From germline, CDR1 is SGHKS and CDR2 YYEKEE (reference sequence). DNA for the CDR3: TGTGCCAGCAGCAACTGGGTCACAGATACGCAGTATTTT. This translates into CASSNWVTDTQYF.

This clonotype appeared many times. This chain uses TRBV11-2 with TRBJ2-3; 10 positions match TRBD2. Germline CDR1 and CDR2: SGHAT and FQNNGV. Trimming removed 8 bases from V and 1 base from J; junction bases left unmatched: 0. CDR3 length equals 13 residues. CDR3 sequence reads: CASGLAGTDTQYF. The CDR3 region has the DNA TGTGCCAGCGGACTAGCGGGCACAGATACGCAGTATTTT.

This clonotype has a handful of counts. The V gene is TRBV11-3, the J gene TRBJ2-3, with D possibly being TRBD1 or TRBD2 (5 bases each). Germline V CDR1 and CDR2: SGHNT, YENEEA. The CDR3 has 15 amino acids. V was trimmed by 4 bases and J by 2 bases, leaving 13 bases between them. The CDR3 DNA follows: TGTGCCAGCAGCTACGACAGACTACCCACAGATACGCAGTATTTT. Protein: CASSYDRLPTDTQYF.

For this clonotype: A much larger clonotype is one base distant, so this may be a read error. The rearrangement links TRBV5-1 to TRBJ2-4; D is perhaps TRBD1 (6 bases). Germline V lookup: CDR1 SGHRS, CDR2 YFSETQ. The CDR3 has 15 residues. CDR3 DNA: TGCGCCAGCAGCTTGGCCGGGACAAAGATTAACATTCGGTACTTC. This translates into CASSLAGTKINIRYF.

This clonotype was detected ten times or more. This chain joins TRBV5-1 and TRBJ1-1; TRBD1 might be the D (5 bases). The CDR3 sequence is 12 residues long. Germline CDR1 SGHRS, CDR2 YFSETQ. With 1 base removed from V and 7 bases from J, the gap between germline ends came to 8 bases. The CDR3 loop reads CASSLRRDEAFF. The CDR3 DNA is TGCGCCAGCAGCTTGCGCAGGGATGAAGCTTTCTTT.

The chain recombines TRBV15 with TRBJ2-7, with 9 bases fitting TRBD1. The length of the CDR3 is 12 residues. V was clipped by 8 bases and J by 3 bases; unmatched bases: 2. Germline V gives CDR1 LNHNV, CDR2 YYDKDF (reference sequence). The CDR3 spells CATGTGRYEQYV. The CDR3 nucleotides are TGTGCCACCGGGACAGGGCGCTACGAGCAGTACGTC.

In its sample, this clonotype was seen a few times. The chain recombines TRBV6-1 with TRBJ2-1; D is undetermined. The CDR3 length is 17 residues. The germline CDR1 and CDR2 sequences are MNHNS and SASEGT. V shed 6 bases and J shed 6 bases, with 24 bases lying between them. The CDR3, as DNA: TGTGCCAGCAGGACGACTCTGGGCCCCAACTACTCCAATGAGCAGTTCTTC. This gives the protein CASRTTLGPNYSNEQFF.

This clonotype was counted only a few times. The rearrangement uses TRBV3-1 and TRBJ2-1; 9 bases fit TRBD2. J gave up 10 bases and V 4 bases, and 5 bases lay outside the gene matches. Germline V lookup: CDR1 LGHDT, CDR2 YNNKEL (reference sequence). There are 13 residues in the CDR3. The CDR3 DNA reads as TGTGCCAGCAGCCCGGGTAGCGGGAGAGAGCAGTTCTTC. The encoded protein is CASSPGSGREQFF.

CDR3 nucleotides: TGCGCCAGCAGCCAAGATGTGGGTTCGAACAGGGCTAATTACGAGCAGTACTTC. This sequence encodes CASSQDVGSNRANYEQYF. The genes are TRBV4-1 and TRBJ2-7; D might be TRBD1 (6 bases). The CDR3 sequence is 18 residues long. Germline CDR1 MGHRA, CDR2 YSYEKL. V was clipped by 0 bases and J by 4 bases, with 22 bases between them.

This rearrangement joins TRBV5-1 to TRBJ2-1, with a tentative D call TRBD2 (6 bases). The germline V and J ends were trimmed by 4 bases and 3 bases, with 8 bases remaining between them. Germline CDR1 reads SGHRS; CDR2 reads YFSETQ. The CDR3 contains 13 residues. The CDR3 here is CASSRDFYNEQFF. The CDR3 nucleotides read TGCGCCAGCAGCAGGGACTTCTACAATGAGCAGTTCTTC.

The chain has TRBV7-2 and TRBJ2-2; D possibly matches TRBD1 or TRBD2 (6 bases each). From germline, CDR1 is SGHTA and CDR2 FQGNSA. V was cut by 7 bases and J by 4 bases, with 16 bases left in between. The CDR3 extends over 15 amino acids. Here the CDR3 DNA reads TGTGCCAGCACCCTAGGGGGGAGGAGCACCGGGGAGCTGTTTTTT. It encodes CASTLGGRSTGELFF. The variable domain in full, completed from reference TRBV7-2 and TRBJ2-2, reads GAGVSQSPSNKVTEKGKDVELRCDPISGHTALYWYRQSLGQGLEFLIYFQGNSAPDKSGLPSDRFSAERTGGSVSTLTIQRTQQEDSAVYLCASTLGGRSTGELFFGEGSRLTVL.

This clonotype was observed a few times. V is TRBV2 and J is TRBJ2-7; TRBD2 matches 10 bases. The V gene's germline CDR1 is SNHLY and CDR2 FYNNEI. This CDR3 region has 16 residues. The trim removed 4 bases at V and 0 bases at J, leaving 6 bases unmatched. The CDR3 reads CASSALAGVSSYEQYF. The CDR3 DNA follows: TGTGCCAGCAGTGCGCTAGCGGGAGTAAGCTCCTACGAGCAGTACTTC.

This clonotype occurred a few times. The chain employs TRBV11-1 and TRBJ2-2; perhaps TRBD2 as D (5 bases). Germline CDR1 reads SGHAT; CDR2 reads FQDESV (reference sequence). The V gene lost 1 base and the J gene lost 7 bases, with 10 bases spanning the gap. The CDR3 extends over 14 amino acids. As DNA, the CDR3 is TGTGCCAGCAGCTTAGAGGACTTCGGCGGGGAGCTGTTTTTT. Translating it yields CASSLEDFGGELFF.

This clonotype turned up a few times. This chain links TRBV5-1 with TRBJ2-3; D is possibly TRBD2 (5 bases). The V and J ends lost 4 bases and 4 bases respectively, with 10 bases between them. This CDR3 has 13 amino acids. Germline V lookup: CDR1 SGHRS, CDR2 YFSETQ. This chain's CDR3 is CASSPERSDTQYF. The CDR3 DNA sequence: TGCGCCAGCAGCCCGGAGCGGTCAGATACGCAGTATTTT. The complete variable domain, with remaining parts taken from reference TRBV5-1 and TRBJ2-3, reads KAGVTQTPRYLIKTRGQQVTLSCSPISGHRSVSWYQQTPGQGLQFLFEYFSETQRNKGNFPGRFSGRQFSNSRSEMNVSTLELGDSALYLCASSPERSDTQYFGPGTRLTVL.

This clonotype was seen at least ten times. The chain couples TRBV9 to TRBJ1-1; no reliable D call. The CDR3 has 14 residues. V was clipped by 6 bases and J by 7 bases, with 19 bases between them. In germline, CDR1 is SGDLS, CDR2 YYNGEE. CDR3: CASKREAWRDEAFF. The CDR3 DNA sequence: TGTGCCAGCAAAAGGGAAGCTTGGCGCGATGAAGCTTTCTTT.

The rearrangement joins TRBV3-1 to TRBJ1-1; tentatively, D is TRBD1 (5 bases). The CDR3 is 18 amino acids. The V gene lost 3 bases and the J gene lost 1 base, with 21 bases spanning the gap. Per germline, CDR1 LGHDT and CDR2 YNNKEL (reference sequence). CDR3 sequence reads: CASSHSQWGELENTEAFF. CDR3 DNA sequence: TGTGCCAGCAGCCACAGCCAGTGGGGGGAGTTGGAGAACACTGAAGCTTTCTTT.

This clonotype was detected only a few times. In DNA form, the CDR3 reads TGCAGCGTAAGCGGGAGGGGATACAATGAGCAGTTCTTC. The encoded protein is CSVSGRGYNEQFF. V and J are TRBV29-1 and TRBJ2-1; TRBD2 aligns across 10 bases. Germline lookup yields CDR1 SQVTM and CDR2 ANQGSEA. Trimming at V came to 6 bases and at J to 4 bases, leaving 3 bases not matched to a gene. This CDR3 has 13 amino acids.

This clonotype was detected a few times. The rearrangement links TRBV7-6 to TRBJ1-1; D is perhaps TRBD1 (6 bases). V was clipped by 4 bases and J by 4 bases, with 10 bases between them. CDR3 length: 13 amino acids. Germline CDR1 reads SGHVS; CDR2 reads FNYEAQ. The CDR3 DNA follows: TGTGCCAGCAGCTCGGGGGCGGGCACTGAAGCTTTCTTT. As protein: CASSSGAGTEAFF.

V is TRBV5-4 and J is TRBJ2-2, with 7 positions matching TRBD2. The CDR3 loop spans 16 amino acids. The germline V gene has CDR1 SGHNT and CDR2 YYREEE (reference sequence). The V segment lost 3 bases and the J segment 5 bases; nucleotides outside the gene matches: 10. The CDR3 DNA reads as TGTGCCAGCAGCTCCTCCGCGGCTAGCGGTACCGGGGAGCTGTTTTTT. This encodes CASSSSAASGTGELFF. Full variable domain (remainder filled in from reference TRBV5-4 and TRBJ2-2): ETGVTQSPTHLIKTRGQQVTLRCSSQSGHNTVSWYQQALGQGPQFIFQYYREEENGRGNFPPRFSGLQFPNYSSELNVNALELDDSALYLCASSSSAASGTGELFFGEGSRLTVL.

This clonotype was recorded a few times. V is TRBV4-1 and J is TRBJ1-1, with a possible D match to TRBD1 (5 bases). CDR1 is MGHRA, CDR2 YSYEKL, per germline. Trimming pared 0 bases from V and 0 bases from J, leaving 8 bases between. The CDR3 spans 15 residues. This CDR3 reads CASSQDRGMNTEAFF. For the CDR3, the DNA is TGCGCCAGCAGCCAAGATAGGGGAATGAACACTGAAGCTTTCTTT.

V and J are TRBV6-2 or TRBV6-3 and TRBJ2-5; D is uncertain. This CDR3 comprises 17 residues. V was trimmed by 5 bases and J by 2 bases, leaving 21 bases between them. From germline, CDR1 is MNHEY and CDR2 SVGEGT. CDR3 nucleotide sequence: TGTGCCAGCAGTATTCGATATTCGGCGGAAGAACAAGAGACCCAGTACTTC. Protein product: CASSIRYSAEEQETQYF.

The genes are TRBV10-3 and TRBJ2-3; 8 bases map to TRBD1. The CDR3 extends over 14 amino acids. With V trimmed by 4 bases and J by 5 bases, 5 bases remained unmatched. Germline V gene data show CDR1 as ENHRY and CDR2 as SYGVKD. CDR3 protein: CAISVTGDGDTQYF. The CDR3, as DNA: TGTGCCATCAGTGTGACAGGGGATGGAGATACGCAGTATTTT.

This clonotype was counted between two and nine times. V gene TRBV5-1 combines with J gene TRBJ2-1; 9 nucleotides align to TRBD1. CDR3 size: 15 residues. Germline CDR1 SGHRS, CDR2 YFSETQ. V was clipped by 1 base and J by 6 bases; unmatched bases: 5. The CDR3 spells CASSLLGQGINEQFF. Here the CDR3 DNA reads TGCGCCAGCAGCTTGCTGGGACAGGGTATCAATGAGCAGTTCTTC.

The rearrangement joins TRBV27 to TRBJ2-7; D unresolved. CDR1 MNHEY and CDR2 SMNVEV come from the germline V gene (reference sequence). CDR3 length equals 12 residues. V was cut by 6 bases and J by 7 bases, with 13 bases left in between. The CDR3 nucleotides read TGTGCCAGCAGGGGAACGGCGATAGAGCAGTACTTC. This sequence encodes CASRGTAIEQYF.

The chain combines TRBV30 with TRBJ2-1; 11 positions match TRBD2. The trim removed 1 base at V and 3 bases at J, leaving 2 bases unmatched. The CDR3 totals 15 residues. The germline V gene has CDR1 GTSNPN and CDR2 SVGIG (reference sequence). The CDR3 DNA follows: TGTGCCTGGAGTGAGGGGACTAGCGGCTACAATGAGCAGTTCTTC. This codes for CAWSEGTSGYNEQFF.

The CDR3 region is CASSPWAAAEQFF. The CDR3 DNA sequence: TGTGCCAGCTCACCATGGGCAGCCGCTGAGCAGTTCTTC. The chain uses TRBV18 and TRBJ2-1; D is undetermined. The CDR3 covers 13 residues. Germline V gene data show CDR1 as KGHSH and CDR2 as LQKENI. V gave up 2 bases and J gave up 9 bases, with 11 bases separating them.